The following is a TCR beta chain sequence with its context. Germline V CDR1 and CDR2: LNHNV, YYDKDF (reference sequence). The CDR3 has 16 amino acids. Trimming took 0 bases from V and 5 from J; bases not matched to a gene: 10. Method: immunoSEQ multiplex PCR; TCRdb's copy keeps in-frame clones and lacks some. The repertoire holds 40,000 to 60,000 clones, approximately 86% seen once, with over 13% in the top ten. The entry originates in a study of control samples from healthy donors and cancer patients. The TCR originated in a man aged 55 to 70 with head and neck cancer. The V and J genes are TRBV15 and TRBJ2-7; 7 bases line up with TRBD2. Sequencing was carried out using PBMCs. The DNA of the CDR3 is TGTGCCACCAGCAGAGATTATGGGGAGGGCCTACACGAGCAGTACTTC. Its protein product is CATSRDYGEGLHEQYF.